The next 23 T cell receptor beta chains were all read from a single sample in a study of T cell clonality in common variable immunodeficiency (dated by TCRdb to the mid-2010s). Broader findings and caveats from the paper: CVID TCRbeta sequences reportedly showed fewer deletions and N-nucleotide insertions and lacked highly modified clones with 13 or more V deletions.

The library was made by the immunoSEQ multiplex PCR assay. TCRdb obtained this table from immuneACCESS and retained in-frame rearrangements with V and J assigned. These tables miss some clones; where compared with another copy, unresolved V genes account for less than half of the shortfall, and the remainder is unexplained. In this sample the table shows tens of thousands of clones, and no singletons are among them. The ten most abundant clones make up 29% of the sample. Antigen specificity for these receptors is unknown. Sequencing input: peripheral blood mononuclear cells. The receptors derive from a human donor with common variable immunodeficiency.

This clone occurred many times. Read coverage stops 3 residues before the CDR3 terminus; the germline J gene supplies the remainder. This sequence joins TRBV7-2 and TRBJ1-2; 9 nucleotides agree with TRBD1. V lost 6 bases to trimming and J lost 6 bases; unmatched junction nucleotides: 5. The CDR3 runs to 13 residues. In germline, CDR1 is SGHTA, CDR2 FQGNSA. Partial CDR3 DNA: TGTGCCAGCAGTAGGACAGGGGTGGATGGC. This translates into CASSRTGVDG. The entire CDR3 protein reads CASSRTGVDGYTF. The full variable domain, its missing parts supplied by reference TRBV7-2 and TRBJ1-2, is GAGVSQSPSNKVTEKGKDVELRCDPISGHTALYWYRQSLGQGLEFLIYFQGNSAPDKSGLPSDRFSAERTGGSVSTLTIQRTQQEDSAVYLCASSRTGVDGYTFGSGTRLTVV.

In this sample, this clone turned up many times. The CDR3 end is not reached by the read, which stops 3 residues before it; the germline J gene fills it in. The chain couples TRBV19 to TRBJ1-3, with a weak D call TRBD1 (5 bases). Germline V gene lookup returns CDR1 LNHDA and CDR2 SQIVND (reference sequence). Deletions cut 4 bases from V and 5 bases from J, with 9 bases between. The CDR3 length is 13 residues. The CDR3 DNA, read in part, is TGTGCCAGTAGTAGGGGGGTGAGAAACACC. It encodes CASSRGVRNT. In full, the CDR3 reads CASSRGVRNTIYF.

This clone was seen repeatedly, ten times or more. Read sequence stops 3 residues before the CDR3 end, and the germline J gene provides the missing end. The chain recombines TRBV7-2 with TRBJ2-7; D perhaps matches TRBD2 (6 bases). CDR1 is SGHTA and CDR2 is FQGNSA in the germline V gene. V was cut by 4 bases and J by 4 bases, with 14 bases left in between. CDR3 length: 14 residues. The CDR3 DNA, read in part, is TGTGCCAGCAGCTCCCCTGGTGGAGGGTACGAG. Protein sequence: CASSSPGGGYE. Given in full, the CDR3 is CASSSPGGGYEQYF. The variable domain in full, completed from reference TRBV7-2 and TRBJ2-7, reads GAGVSQSPSNKVTEKGKDVELRCDPISGHTALYWYRQSLGQGLEFLIYFQGNSAPDKSGLPSDRFSAERTGGSVSTLTIQRTQQEDSAVYLCASSSPGGGYEQYFGPGTRLTVT.

This clone was found many times. CDR3 bases read: TGCAGTGCTTGGGACAGGGTGAATTCACCC. Protein sequence: CSAWDRVNSP. The whole CDR3 protein is CSAWDRVNSPLHF. This sequence joins TRBV20-1 and TRBJ1-6; TRBD1 matches at 9 bases. The missing CDR3 end, 3 residues past where the read stops, is filled in from the germline J gene. The CDR3 extends over 13 amino acids. Trimming removed 5 bases from V and 7 bases from J; junction bases left unmatched: 3. The germline V gene encodes CDR1 DFQATT and CDR2 SNEGSKA (reference sequence).

This clone was observed many times. The sequenced fragment ends 3 residues before the CDR3 boundary, so the rest is inferred from the germline J gene. The chain carries TRBV7-9 and TRBJ2-1, with D tentatively TRBD2 (6 bases). The CDR3 is 13 amino acids. Germline V gives CDR1 SEHNR, CDR2 FQNEAQ (reference sequence). The V end was cut by 8 bases, the J end by 7 bases, with 15 bases between. Incomplete CDR3 DNA: TGTGCCAGCTTCCCCGGGACTCCAAATGAG. It translates to CASFPGTPNE. The entire CDR3 protein reads CASFPGTPNEQFF.

The sample holds a few counts of this clone. The CDR3 is cut off 3 residues early in the read; its end comes from the germline J gene. V usage is TRBV7-3 and J usage is TRBJ2-5, with TRBD2 identical over 10 bases. From germline, CDR1 is SGHTA and CDR2 FQGTGA. With V trimmed by 6 bases and J by 5 bases, 9 bases remained unmatched. CDR3 length equals 15 residues. CDR3 amino acids: CASRRGTSARETQYF. The sequenced CDR3 bases are TGTGCCAGCAGACGAGGGACTAGCGCTCGGGAGACC. The variable domain in full, completed from reference TRBV7-3 and TRBJ2-5, reads GAGVSQTPSNKVTEKGKYVELRCDPISGHTALYWYRQSLGQGPEFLIYFQGTGAADDSGLPNDRFFAVRPEGSVSTLKIQRTERGDSAVYLCASRRGTSARETQYFGPGTRLLVL.

In this sample, this clone turned up many times. The CDR3 is cut off 3 residues early in the read; its end comes from the germline J gene. The V and J genes are TRBV6-2 or TRBV6-3 and TRBJ2-2; maybe TRBD2 (5 bases). Trimming left V 0 bases short and J 6 bases short, with 11 bases between. The CDR3 length is 15 residues. The germline gives CDR1 MNHEY, CDR2 SVGEGT. The CDR3: CASSYSTSKAGELFF. The sequenced CDR3 bases are TGTGCCAGCAGTTACTCAACTAGTAAAGCCGGGGAG.

Notes on this clone: The read halts 3 residues ahead of the CDR3 end, with the missing end drawn from the germline J gene. The genes are TRBV7-6 and TRBJ2-3; no definite D call. Germline V gene data show CDR1 as SGHVS and CDR2 as FNYEAQ. With 1 base removed from V and 8 bases from J, the gap between germline ends came to 7 bases. The CDR3 length is 12 residues. CDR3 residues: CASSLGAPTQYF. The sequenced part of the CDR3 DNA is TGTGCCAGCAGCTTAGGCGCACCTACG.

The sample holds many counts of this clone. CDR3 sequence reads: CSAREVAPNQPQHF. The CDR3 DNA, read in part, is TGCAGTGCTAGAGAAGTGGCACCCAATCAGCCC. This chain links TRBV20-1 with TRBJ1-5; no clear D. The DNA ends 3 residues before the CDR3 does, and the rest of the CDR3 is filled in from the germline J gene. The germline V gene has CDR1 DFQATT and CDR2 SNEGSKA (reference sequence). Trimming removed 0 bases at V and 3 bases at J, with 9 bases between. The CDR3 covers 14 residues.

Details on this clone: The sequenced fragment ends 3 residues before the CDR3 boundary, so the rest is inferred from the germline J gene. V gene TRBV6-2 or TRBV6-3 combines with J gene TRBJ2-2; TRBD1 aligns across 7 bases. V gave up 7 bases and J gave up 1 base; unmatched junction bases: 3. The V gene's germline CDR1 is MNHEY and CDR2 SVGEGT. The CDR3 totals 14 residues. The CDR3 region is CASKGAENTGELFF. CDR3 DNA, as far as it was read: TGTGCCAGCAAGGGGGCCGAGAACACCGGGGAG.

Worth noting for this clone: From the germline J gene comes the end of the CDR3, since the read stops 3 residues before it. V is TRBV7-2 and J is TRBJ2-7; the match to TRBD1 covers 9 bases. CDR3 length equals 14 residues. Germline V gene lookup returns CDR1 SGHTA and CDR2 FQGNSA. Germline trimming cut 2 bases from V and 5 bases from J; bases unmatched to any gene: 4. The CDR3 here is CASSLRTGENEQYF. The CDR3 DNA, read in part, is TGTGCCAGCAGCTTAAGGACAGGGGAGAACGAG.

This clone was counted a few times. Sequencing ends 3 residues short of the CDR3 end; the germline J gene provides the rest. The chain employs TRBV7-9 and TRBJ1-3; no definite D call. V was pared by 5 bases and J by 0 bases, with 11 bases between. Germline V gives CDR1 SEHNR, CDR2 FQNEAQ (reference sequence). The CDR3 sequence is 15 residues long. CDR3 region: CASSLDMSSGNTIYF. The DNA read from the CDR3 is TGTGCCAGCAGCCTCGACATGAGCTCTGGAAACACC.

A remark on this clone: The read ends 3 residues shy of where the CDR3 ends; the end is completed using the germline J gene. The V call is TRBV6-4, the J call TRBJ2-1; TRBD1 matches 9 bases. The length of the CDR3 is 15 residues. The J segment lost 5 bases and the V segment lost 4 bases, leaving 6 bases of the junction unmatched. Germline CDR1 reads MRHNA; CDR2 reads SNTAGT. The covered CDR3 bases are TGTGCCAGCAGTGTCGACAGGGGGATCAACAATGAG. It is translated as CASSVDRGINNE. The full CDR3 protein is CASSVDRGINNEQFF.

The sample holds a few counts of this clone. The CDR3 goes on 3 residues after the read ends, and that part is filled in from the germline J gene. This sequence joins TRBV7-6 and TRBJ2-5, with D perhaps TRBD1 (6 bases). V was clipped by 3 bases and J by 6 bases, with 17 bases between them. Germline V gene lookup returns CDR1 SGHVS and CDR2 FNYEAQ. This CDR3 has 15 residues. CDR3 DNA, as far as it was read: TGTGCCAGCAGCTTGGACAGTAATGGCAATCAGACC. It codes for CASSLDSNGNQT. The complete CDR3 sequence is CASSLDSNGNQTQYF.

Remarks on this clone: From the germline J gene comes the end of the CDR3, since the read stops 3 residues before it. The chain uses TRBV2 and TRBJ2-1; 9 bases match TRBD1. J was trimmed by 4 bases and V by 8 bases; bases with no gene match: 9. Germline CDR1 SNHLY, CDR2 FYNNEI. This CDR3 contains 15 residues. Partial CDR3 DNA: TGTGCCAGCGCCCGGGACAGGGTTCTATACAATGAG. Encoded protein: CASARDRVLYNE. The whole CDR3 protein reads CASARDRVLYNEQFF.

This clone was seen more than once but under ten times. From the germline J gene comes the end of the CDR3, since the read stops 3 residues before it. The V call is TRBV4-2, the J call TRBJ2-5; 12 bases are a match to TRBD2. The J segment lost 5 bases and the V segment lost 1 base, leaving 2 bases of the junction unmatched. Looked up from germline, CDR1 is LGHNA and CDR2 is YNFKEQ. This CDR3 has 15 amino acids. The CDR3 DNA, read in part, is TGTGCCAGCAGCCAAGCTAGCGGGGGGGCCGAGACC. Translating it yields CASSQASGGAET. The full CDR3 sequence reads CASSQASGGAETQYF.

This clone was recorded a few times. The observed sequence ends 3 residues before the CDR3 terminus, with the missing tail filled in from the germline J gene. This chain links TRBV2 with TRBJ1-3, with a possible D match to TRBD1 (5 bases). V was trimmed by 6 bases and J by 2 bases, leaving 11 bases between them. CDR3 length: 14 residues. The V gene's germline CDR1 is SNHLY and CDR2 FYNNEI. The DNA read from the CDR3 is TGTGCCAGCAGCACCGACAGTCCTGGAAACACC. Amino acids: CASSTDSPGNT. The whole CDR3 region reads CASSTDSPGNTIYF.

This clone was counted many times. From the germline J gene comes the end of the CDR3, since the read stops 3 residues before it. The chain joins TRBV2 to TRBJ1-4; 7 bases fit TRBD1. Germline CDR1 is SNHLY and CDR2 is FYNNEI. This CDR3 has 14 residues. V was clipped by 4 bases and J by 6 bases; unmatched bases: 5. This chain's CDR3 is CASSVQGLDEKLFF. The CDR3 bases that were read are TGTGCCAGCAGTGTACAGGGGTTGGATGAAAAA.

To note about this clone: The read is 3 residues too short to cover the CDR3 end, so that end is filled in from the germline J gene. The chain recombines TRBV30 with TRBJ2-1; the match to TRBD2 covers 12 bases. Trimming removed 2 bases from V and 6 bases from J; junction bases left unmatched: 2. This CDR3 is built from 14 residues. Germline V gene data show CDR1 as GTSNPN and CDR2 as SVGIG (reference sequence). CDR3 bases read: TGTGCCTGGAGTCTAGCGGGGGGGCCCAATGAG. Translating it yields CAWSLAGGPNE. The whole CDR3 region reads CAWSLAGGPNEQFF.

This clone was detected a few times. Read data end 3 residues before the CDR3 end; the end is taken from the germline J gene. The rearrangement uses TRBV30 and TRBJ1-5; TRBD1 aligns across 10 bases. Trimming took 0 bases from V and 4 from J; bases not matched to a gene: 9. The germline V gene has CDR1 GTSNPN and CDR2 SVGIG (reference sequence). There are 17 residues in the CDR3. The CDR3 loop is CAWSVADRGFRNQPQHF. CDR3 bases read: TGTGCCTGGAGTGTGGCGGACAGGGGGTTTCGGAATCAGCCC.

Remarks on this clone: The read ends 3 residues shy of where the CDR3 ends; the end is completed using the germline J gene. The rearrangement uses TRBV7-3 and TRBJ2-3; 9 bases agree with TRBD2. Germline values: CDR1 SGHTA, CDR2 FQGTGA. V shed 1 base, J shed 5 bases, and the junction held 7 bases outside the gene matches. This CDR3 spans 16 amino acids. CDR3 DNA, as far as it was read: TGTGCCAGCAGCTTAAGTTTAGCGGGGGCCCTAGATACG. Translating gives CASSLSLAGALDT. The entire CDR3 reads CASSLSLAGALDTQYF.

This clone was observed a few times. The CDR3 region is CASSIDRVISTEAFF. The DNA read from the CDR3 is TGTGCCAGTAGTATAGACAGGGTGATTAGCACTGAA. V and J are TRBV19 and TRBJ1-1, with D tentatively TRBD1 (5 bases). The read ends 3 residues before the CDR3 terminus; that terminus is restored from the germline J gene. Germline CDR1 reads LNHDA; CDR2 reads SQIVND (reference sequence). The CDR3 length is 15 residues. Deletions cut 0 bases from V and 4 bases from J, with 12 bases between.

This clone was seen more than once but under ten times. The read is 3 residues too short to cover the CDR3 end, so that end is filled in from the germline J gene. The chain joins TRBV19 to TRBJ1-4, with D possibly matching TRBD1 (5 bases). Germline V gene data show CDR1 as LNHDA and CDR2 as SQIVND (reference sequence). The germline V and J ends were trimmed by 9 bases and 5 bases, with 10 bases remaining between them. The CDR3 contains 12 residues. The CDR3 reads CASSRENEKLFF. CDR3 DNA (partial): TGTGCCAGCTCCAGGGAGAATGAAAAA. Filled out from reference TRBV19 and TRBJ1-4, the complete variable domain reads DGGITQSPKYLFRKEGQNVTLSCEQNLNHDAMYWYRQDPGQGLRLIYYSQIVNDFQKGDIAEGYSVSREKKESFPLTVTSAQKNPTAFYLCASSRENEKLFFGSGTQLSVL.